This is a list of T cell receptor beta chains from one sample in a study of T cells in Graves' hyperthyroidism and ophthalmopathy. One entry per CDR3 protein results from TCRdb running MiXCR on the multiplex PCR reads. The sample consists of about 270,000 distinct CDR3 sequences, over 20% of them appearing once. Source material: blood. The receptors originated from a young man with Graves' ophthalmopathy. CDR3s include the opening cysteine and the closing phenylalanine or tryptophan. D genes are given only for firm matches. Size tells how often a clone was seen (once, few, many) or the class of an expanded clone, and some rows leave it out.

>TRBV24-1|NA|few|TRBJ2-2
CATSDFSGTGELFF
TGTGCCACCAGTGATTTTTCCGGGACCGGGGAGCTGTTTTTT
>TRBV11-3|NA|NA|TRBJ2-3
CASSARLSTDTQYF
TGTGCCAGCAGCGCCCGACTTAGCACAGATACGCAGTATTTT
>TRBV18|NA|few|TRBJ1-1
CASSSEGQRGANTEAFF
TGTGCCAGCTCAAGTGAGGGACAAAGGGGGGCAAACACTGAAGCTTTCTTT
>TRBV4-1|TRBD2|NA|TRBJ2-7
CASSQEVAGVYEQYF
TGCGCCAGCAGCCAAGAGGTAGCGGGAGTCTACGAGCAGTACTTC
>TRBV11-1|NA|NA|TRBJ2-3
CASSLAGPDTQYF
TGTGCCAGCAGCTTGGCCGGGCCAGATACGCAGTATTTT
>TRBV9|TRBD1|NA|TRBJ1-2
CASSAQTGGRYGYTF
TGTGCCAGCAGCGCCCAGACAGGGGGTCGATATGGCTACACCTTC
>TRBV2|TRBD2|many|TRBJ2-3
CASSRSGFGADTQYF
TGTGCCAGCAGTCGTAGCGGGTTCGGGGCAGATACGCAGTATTTT
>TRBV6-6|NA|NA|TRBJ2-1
CASSYHTSGNEQFF
TGTGCCAGCAGTTACCATACTAGTGGCAATGAGCAGTTCTTC
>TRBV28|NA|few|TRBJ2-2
CASRRTGIVGELFF
TGTGCCAGCAGACGGACGGGGATTGTTGGGGAGCTGTTTTTT
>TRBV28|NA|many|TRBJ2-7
CASSLISGYEQYF
TGTGCCAGCAGTTTAATATCGGGGTACGAGCAGTACTTC
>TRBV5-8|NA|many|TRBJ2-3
CASSLVGMDTQYF
TGTGCCAGCAGCTTGGTGGGCATGGATACGCAGTATTTT
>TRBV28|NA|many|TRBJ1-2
CASSFYSDRGYTF
TGTGCCAGCAGTTTTTATTCAGATCGCGGCTACACCTTC
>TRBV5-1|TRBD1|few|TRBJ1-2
CASSPGQGDDYGYTF
TGCGCCAGCAGCCCCGGACAGGGAGATGACTATGGCTACACCTTC
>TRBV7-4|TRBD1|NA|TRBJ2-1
CASSPPRRQGKHEQFF
TGTGCCAGCAGCCCCCCCCGGAGACAGGGGAAGCACGAGCAGTTCTTC
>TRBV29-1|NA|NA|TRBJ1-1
CSVERVQNTEAFF
TGCAGCGTTGAGAGGGTACAGAACACTGAAGCTTTCTTT
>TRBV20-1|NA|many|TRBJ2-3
CSARDWRSGGDTQYF
TGCAGTGCTAGAGATTGGCGTAGCGGAGGAGATACGCAGTATTTT
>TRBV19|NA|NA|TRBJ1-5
CASSIGDLDQPQHF
TGTGCCAGTAGTATAGGGGACCTCGATCAGCCCCAGCATTTT
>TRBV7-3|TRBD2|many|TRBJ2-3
CASSLTVAGGVTDTQYF
TGTGCCAGCAGCTTAACGGTCGCGGGAGGGGTAACAGATACGCAGTATTTT
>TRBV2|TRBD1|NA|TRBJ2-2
CASSVRDRGPTGELFF
TGTGCCAGCAGTGTCCGGGACAGGGGGCCCACCGGGGAGCTGTTTTTT
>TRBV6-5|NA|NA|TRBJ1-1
CASSFSGTGNTEAFF
TGTGCCAGCAGTTTCTCCGGGACGGGAAACACTGAAGCTTTCTTT
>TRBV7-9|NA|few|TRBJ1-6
CASSLHLQGRDNSPLHF
TGTGCCAGCAGCCTCCACCTCCAGGGACGTGATAATTCACCCCTCCACTTT
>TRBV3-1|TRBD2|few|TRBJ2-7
CASSLGTSGRRVEQYF
TGTGCCAGCAGCCTCGGGACTAGCGGGAGACGGGTCGAGCAGTACTTC
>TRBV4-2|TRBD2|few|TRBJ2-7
CASSPGLASEQYF
TGTGCCAGCAGCCCGGGACTAGCCTCCGAGCAGTACTTC
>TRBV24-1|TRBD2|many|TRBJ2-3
CATSLAADADTQYF
TGTGCCACCAGTCTAGCGGCGGATGCAGATACGCAGTATTTT
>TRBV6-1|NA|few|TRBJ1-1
CASEGGTEAFF
TGTGCCTCAGAAGGGGGCACTGAAGCTTTCTTT
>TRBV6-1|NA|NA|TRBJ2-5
CASNRAGTQYF
TGTGCCAGTAACCGAGCGGGGACCCAGTACTTC
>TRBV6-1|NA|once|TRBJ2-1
CASSRRNEQFF
TGTGCCAGCAGTCGGAGAAATGAGCAGTTCTTC
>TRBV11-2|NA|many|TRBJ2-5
CASSFFAQETQYF
TGTGCCAGCAGCTTTTTCGCCCAAGAGACCCAGTACTTC
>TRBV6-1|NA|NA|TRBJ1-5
CASSEGGSRGQPQHF
TGTGCCAGCAGTGAAGGAGGGTCGAGAGGTCAGCCCCAGCATTTT
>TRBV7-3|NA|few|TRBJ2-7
CASSLYRGEQYF
TGTGCCAGCAGCTTATATCGGGGCGAGCAGTACTTC
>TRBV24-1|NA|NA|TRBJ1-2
CATSDPYYGYTF
TGTGCCACCAGTGATCCTTACTATGGCTACACCTTC
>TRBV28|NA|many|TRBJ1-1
CASSLTRREAFF
TGTGCCAGCAGCCTGACCCGCCGAGAAGCTTTCTTT
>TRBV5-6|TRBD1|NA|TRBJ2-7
CASSFSDRVGEQYF
TGTGCCAGCAGCTTCTCGGACAGGGTGGGGGAGCAGTACTTC
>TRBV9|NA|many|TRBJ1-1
CASSAIAGTEAFF
TGTGCCAGCAGCGCTATTGCAGGGACTGAAGCTTTCTTT
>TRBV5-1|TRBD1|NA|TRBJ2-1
CASSLGQGMNEQFF
TGCGCCAGCAGCTTAGGACAGGGTATGAATGAGCAGTTCTTC
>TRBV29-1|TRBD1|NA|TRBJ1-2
CSVGQGAEGYTF
TGCAGCGTTGGACAGGGGGCGGAAGGCTACACCTTC
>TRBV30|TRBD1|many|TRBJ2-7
CAWSGTGFVYEQYF
TGTGCCTGGAGCGGGACAGGGTTTGTCTACGAGCAGTACTTC
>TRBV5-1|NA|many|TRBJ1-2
CASRREGNYGYTF
TGCGCCAGCAGGAGGGAAGGGAACTATGGCTACACCTTC
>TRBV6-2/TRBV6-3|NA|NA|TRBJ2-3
CASNLGTDTQYF
TGTGCCAGCAACTTGGGCACAGATACGCAGTATTTT
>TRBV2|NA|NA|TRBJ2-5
CASSEYGGTNGQETQYF
TGTGCCAGCAGTGAATATGGCGGGACAAATGGCCAAGAGACCCAGTACTTC
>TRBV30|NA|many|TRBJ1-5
CAWNRASNQPQHF
TGTGCCTGGAACAGGGCGAGCAATCAGCCCCAGCATTTT
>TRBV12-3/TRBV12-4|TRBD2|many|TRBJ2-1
CASSPPGLAGNNEQFF
TGTGCCAGCAGTCCCCCGGGACTAGCGGGTAACAATGAGCAGTTCTTC
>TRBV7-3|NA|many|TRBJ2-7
CASSLTKQGEQYF
TGTGCCAGCAGCTTGACGAAACAGGGCGAGCAGTACTTC
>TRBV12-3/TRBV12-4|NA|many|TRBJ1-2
CASSLNTANYGYTF
TGTGCCAGCAGTTTGAACACCGCTAACTATGGCTACACCTTC
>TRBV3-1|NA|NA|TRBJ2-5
CASKQETQYF
TGCGCCAGCAAACAAGAGACCCAGTACTTC
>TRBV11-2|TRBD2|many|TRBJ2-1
CASSLDKRGPPYNEQFF
TGTGCCAGCAGCTTAGATAAGCGGGGCCCTCCTTACAATGAGCAGTTCTTC
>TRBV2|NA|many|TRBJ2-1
CASSVYLYNEQFF
TGTGCCAGCAGTGTGTACCTCTACAATGAGCAGTTCTTC
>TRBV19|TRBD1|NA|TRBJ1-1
CASSMVGTVGLGTEAFF
TGTGCCAGTAGTATGGTCGGGACAGTCGGGTTGGGCACTGAAGCTTTCTTT
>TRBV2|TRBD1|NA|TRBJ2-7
CASRGQGLGLYEQYF
TGTGCCAGCAGGGGACAGGGTCTCGGCCTCTACGAGCAGTACTTC
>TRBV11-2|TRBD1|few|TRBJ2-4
CASSLNRGNIQYF
TGTGCCAGCAGCTTAAACAGGGGAAACATTCAGTACTTC
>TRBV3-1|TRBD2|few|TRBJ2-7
CASSQVSSGDSYEQYF
TGTGCCAGCAGCCAAGTCTCGAGCGGGGATAGTTACGAGCAGTACTTC
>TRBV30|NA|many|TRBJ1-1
CAWRLQLGAFF
TGTGCCTGGAGGCTACAGTTAGGAGCTTTCTTT
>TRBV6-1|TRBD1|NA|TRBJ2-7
CASSSNKRTGRSSYEQYF
TGTGCCAGCAGTTCGAATAAAAGGACAGGGCGAAGCTCCTACGAGCAGTACTTC
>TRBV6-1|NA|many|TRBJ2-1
CASSEIGSSYNEQFF
TGTGCCAGCAGTGAAATAGGGAGCTCCTACAATGAGCAGTTCTTC
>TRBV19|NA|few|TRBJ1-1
CASSMGGSTEAFF
TGTGCCAGTAGTATGGGCGGTTCCACTGAAGCTTTCTTT
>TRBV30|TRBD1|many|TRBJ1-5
CAWRARGPSNQPQHF
TGTGCCTGGCGCGCCAGGGGGCCGAGCAATCAGCCCCAGCATTTT
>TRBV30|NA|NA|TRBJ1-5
CAWSLRGFNQPQHF
TGTGCCTGGAGCTTACGGGGATTTAATCAGCCCCAGCATTTT
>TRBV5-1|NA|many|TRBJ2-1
CASSLVSGSYNEQFF
TGCGCCAGCAGCTTGGTGAGCGGCTCCTACAATGAGCAGTTCTTC
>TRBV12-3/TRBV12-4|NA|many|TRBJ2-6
CASSFGANVLTF
TGTGCCAGCAGTTTCGGGGCCAACGTCCTGACTTTC
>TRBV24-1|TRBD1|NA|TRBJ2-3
CATSDPRADRGPSTDTQYF
TGTGCCACCAGTGATCCTCGAGCGGACAGGGGGCCAAGCACAGATACGCAGTATTTT